This T cell receptor beta chain was obtained from a study of T-cell memory formation after mild COVID-19. In the study overall: Largely, the TCR clusters proved donor specific. Study-wide findings and caveats: Pre-infection memory held some responding clones, suggesting pre-existing cross-reactive T cells responded.

V was shortened by 2 bases and J by 4 bases, with 6 bases between the two germline ends. The CDR3 runs 13 residues. CDR1 is MNHEY and CDR2 is SVGEGT in the germline V gene. This clonotype was seen a handful of times. Its antigen remains unidentified. Barcoded TCR alpha and TCR beta cDNA libraries with UMIs came from 5'RACE using constant-segment primers. Each CDR3 protein is one row after TCRdb ran MiXCR on the 5' RACE reads. This table has some 300,000 distinct CDR3 sequences, approximately 20% appearing once. This TCR derives from a man in his late teens or twenties who had mild COVID-19 (a few samples of this study predate the infection). Cell type and time point are not known. Sequenced: PBMCs or a T cell subset sorted from them (not recorded which). V gene TRBV6-2 or TRBV6-3 combines with J gene TRBJ1-5; D is undetermined. In DNA, the CDR3 is TGTGCCAGCAGTTACCTTTGGAATCAGCCCCAGCATTTT. Translating gives CASSYLWNQPQHF.